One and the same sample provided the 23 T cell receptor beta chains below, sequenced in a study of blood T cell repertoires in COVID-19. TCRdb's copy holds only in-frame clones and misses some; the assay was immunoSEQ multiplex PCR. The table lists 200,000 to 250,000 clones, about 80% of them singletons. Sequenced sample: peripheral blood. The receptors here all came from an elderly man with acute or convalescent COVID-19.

CDR3 nucleotides: TGTGCCACCAGTGATTCCCACCGCACAGGCTACAATGAGCAGTTCTTC. This translates into CATSDSHRTGYNEQFF. The rearrangement links TRBV24-1 to TRBJ2-1; D is perhaps TRBD1 (5 bases). The CDR3 contains 16 residues. The V end lost 2 bases, the J end lost 3 bases, and 13 bases lay between the germline ends. Germline V gene lookup returns CDR1 KGHDR and CDR2 SFDVKD.

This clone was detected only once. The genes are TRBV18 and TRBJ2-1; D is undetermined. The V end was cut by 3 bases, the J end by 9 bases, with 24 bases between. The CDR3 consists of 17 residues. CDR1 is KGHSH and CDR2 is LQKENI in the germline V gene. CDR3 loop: CASSPLSLEETASEQFF. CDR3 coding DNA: TGTGCCAGCTCACCCCTTTCATTAGAGGAAACCGCCTCTGAGCAGTTCTTC. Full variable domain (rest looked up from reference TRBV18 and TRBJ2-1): NAGVMQNPRHLVRRRGQEARLRCSPMKGHSHVYWYRQLPEEGLKFMVYLQKENIIDESGMPKERFSAEFPKEGPSILRIQQVVRGDSAAYFCASSPLSLEETASEQFFGPGTRLTVL.

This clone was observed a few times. The CDR3 spells CASRSSGYLGTEAFF. The DNA of the CDR3 is TGTGCCAGCAGGTCATCGGGGTATCTGGGTACTGAAGCTTTCTTT. The chain joins TRBV6-5 to TRBJ1-1, with D unresolved. Germline lookup yields CDR1 MNHEY and CDR2 SVGAGI. The CDR3 extends over 15 amino acids. Trimming took off 6 bases at V and 5 bases at J, with 19 bases between the two ends.

In DNA form, the CDR3 reads TGTGCCAGCAGTTCGTACAGGGGTAATTCACCCCTCCACTTT. It yields the protein CASSSYRGNSPLHF. The rearrangement joins TRBV6-5 to TRBJ1-6; 7 bases fit TRBD1. V trimming: 4 bases; J trimming: 6 bases; junction bases outside the gene matches: 3. In germline, CDR1 is MNHEY, CDR2 SVGAGI. This CDR3 has 14 amino acids.

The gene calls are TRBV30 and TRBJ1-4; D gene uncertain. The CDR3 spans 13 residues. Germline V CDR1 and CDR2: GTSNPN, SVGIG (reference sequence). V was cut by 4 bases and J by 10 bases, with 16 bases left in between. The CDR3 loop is CAWKSRQRRKLFF. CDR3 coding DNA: TGTGCCTGGAAATCAAGACAACGCCGAAAACTGTTTTTT.

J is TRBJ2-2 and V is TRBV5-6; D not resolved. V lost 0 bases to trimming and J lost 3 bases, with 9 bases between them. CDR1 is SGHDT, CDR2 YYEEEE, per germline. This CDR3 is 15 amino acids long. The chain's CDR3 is CASSLVGLDTGELFF. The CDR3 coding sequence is TGTGCCAGCAGCTTGGTCGGTCTTGACACCGGGGAGCTGTTTTTT.

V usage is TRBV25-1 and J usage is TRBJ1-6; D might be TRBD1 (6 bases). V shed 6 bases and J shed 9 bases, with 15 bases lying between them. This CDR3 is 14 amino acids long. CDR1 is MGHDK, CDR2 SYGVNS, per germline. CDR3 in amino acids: CASRAPGGASPLHF. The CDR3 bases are TGTGCCAGCAGAGCTCCTGGGGGGGCTTCACCCCTCCACTTT. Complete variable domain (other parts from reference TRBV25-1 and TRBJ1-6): EADIYQTPRYLVIGTGKKITLECSQTMGHDKMYWYQQDPGMELHLIHYSYGVNSTEKGDLSSESTVSRIRTEHFPLTLESARPSHTSQYLCASRAPGGASPLHFGNGTRLTVT.

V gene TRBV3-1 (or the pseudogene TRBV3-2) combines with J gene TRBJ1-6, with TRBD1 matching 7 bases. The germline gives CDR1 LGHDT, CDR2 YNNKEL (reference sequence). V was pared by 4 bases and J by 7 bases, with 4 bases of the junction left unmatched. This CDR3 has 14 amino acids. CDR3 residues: CASSPGQPNSPLHF. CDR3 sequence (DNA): TGTGCCAGCAGCCCGGGACAGCCAAATTCACCCCTCCACTTT.

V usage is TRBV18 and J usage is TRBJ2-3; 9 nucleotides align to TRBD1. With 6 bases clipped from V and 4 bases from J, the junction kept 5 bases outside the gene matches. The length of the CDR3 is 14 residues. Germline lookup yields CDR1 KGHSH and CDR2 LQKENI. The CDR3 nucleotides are TGTGCCAGCTCTCCCGGGACAGGGTCAGATACGCAGTATTTT. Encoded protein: CASSPGTGSDTQYF.

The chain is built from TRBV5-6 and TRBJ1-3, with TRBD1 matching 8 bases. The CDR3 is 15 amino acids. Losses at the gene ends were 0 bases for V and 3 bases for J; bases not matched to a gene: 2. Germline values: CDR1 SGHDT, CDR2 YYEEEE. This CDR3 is CASSLEGTGGNTIYF. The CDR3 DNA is TGTGCCAGCAGCTTGGAAGGGACAGGTGGAAACACCATATATTTT.

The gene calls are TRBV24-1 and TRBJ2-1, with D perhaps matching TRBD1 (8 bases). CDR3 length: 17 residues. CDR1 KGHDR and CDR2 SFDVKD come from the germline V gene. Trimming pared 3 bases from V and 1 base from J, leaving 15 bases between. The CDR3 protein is CATSDRYRGGSYNEQFF. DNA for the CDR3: TGTGCCACCAGTGATCGTTACAGGGGGGGGTCCTACAATGAGCAGTTCTTC.

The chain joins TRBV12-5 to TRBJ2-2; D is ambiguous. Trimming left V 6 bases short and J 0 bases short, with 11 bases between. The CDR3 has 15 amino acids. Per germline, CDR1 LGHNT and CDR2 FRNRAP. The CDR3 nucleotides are TGTGCTAGTGGATACATGGTATCGAACACCGGGGAGCTGTTTTTT. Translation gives CASGYMVSNTGELFF.

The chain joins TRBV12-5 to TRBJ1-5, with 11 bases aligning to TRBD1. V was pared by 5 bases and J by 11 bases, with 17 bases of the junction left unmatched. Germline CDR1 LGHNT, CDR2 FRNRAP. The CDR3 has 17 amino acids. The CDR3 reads CASGRGFSGTGGEAQHF. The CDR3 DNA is TGTGCTAGTGGTCGCGGGTTCAGCGGGACAGGGGGTGAAGCCCAGCATTTT.

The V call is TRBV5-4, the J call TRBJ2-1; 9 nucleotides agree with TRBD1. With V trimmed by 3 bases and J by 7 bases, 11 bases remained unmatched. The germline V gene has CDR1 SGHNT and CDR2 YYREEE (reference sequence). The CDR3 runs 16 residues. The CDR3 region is CASSSMGQGFRNEQFF. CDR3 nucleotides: TGTGCCAGCAGCTCTATGGGACAGGGATTTAGAAATGAGCAGTTCTTC. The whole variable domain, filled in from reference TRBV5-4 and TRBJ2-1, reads ETGVTQSPTHLIKTRGQQVTLRCSSQSGHNTVSWYQQALGQGPQFIFQYYREEENGRGNFPPRFSGLQFPNYSSELNVNALELDDSALYLCASSSMGQGFRNEQFFGPGTRLTVL.

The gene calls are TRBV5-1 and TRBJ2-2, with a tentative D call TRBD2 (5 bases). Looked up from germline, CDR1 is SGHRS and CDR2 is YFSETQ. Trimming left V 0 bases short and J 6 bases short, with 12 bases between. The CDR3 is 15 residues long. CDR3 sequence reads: CASSLAVGVPGELFF. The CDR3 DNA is TGCGCCAGCAGCTTGGCGGTCGGGGTTCCCGGGGAGCTGTTTTTT.

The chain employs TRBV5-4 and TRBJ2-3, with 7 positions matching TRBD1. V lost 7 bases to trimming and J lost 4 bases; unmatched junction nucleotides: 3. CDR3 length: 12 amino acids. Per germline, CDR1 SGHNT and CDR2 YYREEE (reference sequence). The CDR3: CASGTAADTQYF. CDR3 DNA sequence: TGTGCCAGCGGGACAGCAGCAGATACGCAGTATTTT. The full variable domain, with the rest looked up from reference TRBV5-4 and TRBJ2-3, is ETGVTQSPTHLIKTRGQQVTLRCSSQSGHNTVSWYQQALGQGPQFIFQYYREEENGRGNFPPRFSGLQFPNYSSELNVNALELDDSALYLCASGTAADTQYFGPGTRLTVL.

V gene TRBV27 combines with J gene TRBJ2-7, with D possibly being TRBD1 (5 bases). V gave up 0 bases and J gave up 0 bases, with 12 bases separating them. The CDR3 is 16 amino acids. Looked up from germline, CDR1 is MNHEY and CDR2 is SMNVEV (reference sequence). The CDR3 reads CASSLSGRVSSYEQYF. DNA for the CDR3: TGTGCCAGCAGTTTATCGGGCAGGGTGAGCTCCTACGAGCAGTACTTC.

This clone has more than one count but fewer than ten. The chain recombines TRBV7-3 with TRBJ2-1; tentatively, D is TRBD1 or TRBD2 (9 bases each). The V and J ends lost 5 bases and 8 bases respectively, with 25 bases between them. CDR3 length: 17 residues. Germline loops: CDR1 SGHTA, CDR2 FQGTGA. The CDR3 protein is CASSQQGAGTSRDEQFF. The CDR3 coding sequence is TGTGCCAGCAGCCAACAGGGGGCCGGGACTAGCCGAGATGAGCAGTTCTTC.

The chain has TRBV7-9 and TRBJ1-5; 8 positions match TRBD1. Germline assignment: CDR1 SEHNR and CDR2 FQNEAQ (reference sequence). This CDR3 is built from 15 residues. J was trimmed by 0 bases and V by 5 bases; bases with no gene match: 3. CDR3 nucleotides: TGTGCCAGCAGCAGGACAGGGCGTAGCAATCAGCCCCAGCATTTT. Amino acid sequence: CASSRTGRSNQPQHF. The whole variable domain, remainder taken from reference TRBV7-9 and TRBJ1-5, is DTGVSQNPRHKITKRGQNVTFRCDPISEHNRLYWYRQTLGQGPEFLTYFQNEAQLEKSRLLSDRFSAERPKGSFSTLEIQRTEQGDSAMYLCASSRTGRSNQPQHFGDGTRLSIL.

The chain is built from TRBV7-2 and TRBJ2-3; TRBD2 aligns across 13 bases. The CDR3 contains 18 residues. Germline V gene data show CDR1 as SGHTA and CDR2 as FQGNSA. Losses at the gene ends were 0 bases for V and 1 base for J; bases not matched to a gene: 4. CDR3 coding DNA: TGTGCCAGCAGCTTAGCTCCCGGGACTAGCGGGGGCACAGATACGCAGTATTTT. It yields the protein CASSLAPGTSGGTDTQYF.

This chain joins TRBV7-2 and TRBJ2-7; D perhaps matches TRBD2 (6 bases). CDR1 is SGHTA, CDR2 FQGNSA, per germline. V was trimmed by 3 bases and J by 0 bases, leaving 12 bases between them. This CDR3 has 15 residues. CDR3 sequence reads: CASSFSGISSYEQYF. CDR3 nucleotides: TGTGCCAGCAGCTTTAGCGGTATCAGCTCCTACGAGCAGTACTTC.

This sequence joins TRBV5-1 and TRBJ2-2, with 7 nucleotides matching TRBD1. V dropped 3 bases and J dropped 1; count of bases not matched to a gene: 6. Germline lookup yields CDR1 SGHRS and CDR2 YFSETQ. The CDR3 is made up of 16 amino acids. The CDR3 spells CASSSDRDQNTGELFF. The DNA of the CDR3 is TGCGCCAGCAGCTCCGACAGGGACCAGAACACCGGGGAGCTGTTTTTT.

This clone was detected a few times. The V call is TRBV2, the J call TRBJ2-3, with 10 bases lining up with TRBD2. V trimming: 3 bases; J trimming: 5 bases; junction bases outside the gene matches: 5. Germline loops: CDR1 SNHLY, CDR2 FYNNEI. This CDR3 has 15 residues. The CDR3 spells CASSDQRGGRDTQYF. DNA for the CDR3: TGTGCCAGCAGTGACCAGCGGGGGGGCCGAGATACGCAGTATTTT.